The clone carrying this TCR beta chain was seen a handful of times. The antigen remains unidentified. Generation of TCR cDNA used 5'RACE template switching (which added a universal primer site and UMIs). Each CDR3 protein gets one entry after TCRdb re-called the 5' RACE reads with MiXCR. The data contain hundreds of thousands of distinct CDR3 sequences, around 3.6% of them singletons. The sample belongs to a study of T cells after yellow fever vaccination. Study results and caveats: Post-booster reappearance was seen for most primary-vaccination clones (just under 97% CD4, around 91% CD8).

The CDR3 has 16 residues. V dropped 3 bases and J dropped 2 bases, with 14 bases sitting between them. Germline loops: CDR1 SGDLS, CDR2 YYNGEE. This specimen consisted of PBMCs, obtained on the day of the yellow fever booster vaccination. This receptor was taken from a man younger than 30 who received the YFV17D yellow fever vaccine. The chain has TRBV9 and TRBJ2-2, with D tentatively TRBD1 or TRBD2 (5 bases each). For the CDR3, the DNA is TGTGCCAGCAGCGCGGGGCAGTTAATCAACACCGGGGAGCTGTTTTTT. Its protein is CASSAGQLINTGELFF.